This T cell receptor beta chain was observed in a study of cytomegalovirus exposure and HLA in healthy donors. Background on the study: As an earlier analysis found, 150 million to 200 million T cells yielded some 120 million unique TCR beta sequences.

CDR1 and CDR2 (germline): MGHRA, YSYEKL. This CDR3 is built from 15 residues. The trim removed 2 bases at V and 7 bases at J, leaving 6 bases unmatched. Study-wide findings and caveats: Through in vitro validation, three CMV-associated chains were shown to be specific for CMV antigens.

The primer mix had 60 Vbeta and 13 Jbeta primers. The table came from immunoSEQ multiplex PCR; TCRdb's copy has only in-frame clones and leaves some out. The table has approximately 150,000 clones, approximately 72% seen once. This clone was seen more than once but under ten times. The target antigen is unknown. As for the donors, each was a healthy bone marrow donor. V usage is TRBV4-1 and J usage is TRBJ1-5, with 9 nucleotides matching TRBD1. This TCR was recovered from a man aged 35 to 55 in good health and CMV-seronegative. Sample: PBMCs. The chain's CDR3 is CASSQMGQGGQPQHF. The CDR3 bases are TGCGCCAGCAGCCAAATGGGACAGGGAGGACAGCCCCAGCATTTT.